Below are 21 T cell receptor beta chains sequenced from a single sample in a study of blood T cell repertoires in COVID-19. Some clones are missing from TCRdb's copy, which holds only in-frame ones; the method was immunoSEQ multiplex PCR. The sample records about 220,000 clones, roughly nine tenths being singletons. The sequencing sample was made of peripheral blood. These receptors all come from a man in his forties with active or convalescent COVID-19.

This clone has only one observation. CDR3 sequence: CASSLRDTGTYGYTF. The CDR3 nucleotides are TGTGCCAGCAGTTTAAGGGATACAGGGACCTATGGCTACACCTTC. V is TRBV28 and J is TRBJ1-2, with D perhaps TRBD1 (6 bases). CDR1 and CDR2 from the germline V gene are MDHEN and SYDVKM. The CDR3 contains 15 residues. V lost 2 bases to trimming and J lost 4 bases, with 14 bases between them.

This clone qualifies as medium-sized (0.01 to 0.1%). This chain uses TRBV28 with TRBJ2-5; D is possibly TRBD1 (6 bases). Germline assignment: CDR1 MDHEN and CDR2 SYDVKM. The CDR3 is made up of 16 amino acids. Trimming shortened V by 8 bases and J by 5 bases, and 24 bases separated the two germline ends. For the CDR3, the DNA is TGTGCCAGCTATAATGCAGGGGAAGGGGCGGTCGAGACCCAGTACTTC. Its protein is CASYNAGEGAVETQYF.

This clone has just one count. The V call is TRBV30, the J call TRBJ1-4; TRBD1 might be the D (6 bases). Germline lookup yields CDR1 GTSNPN and CDR2 SVGIG (reference sequence). The CDR3 has 14 residues. Deletions cut 2 bases from V and 5 bases from J, with 12 bases between. CDR3 coding DNA: TGTGCCTGGAGTCCAGGGACAATCAATGAAAAACTGTTTTTT. Amino acids: CAWSPGTINEKLFF.

The chain carries TRBV28 and TRBJ1-1, with 7 bases that match TRBD1. V was clipped by 2 bases and J by 1 base; unmatched bases: 13. Looked up from germline, CDR1 is MDHEN and CDR2 is SYDVKM. This CDR3 comprises 18 residues. CDR3: CASSLALTSGQTNTEAFF. In DNA form, the CDR3 reads TGTGCCAGCAGTTTAGCTCTCACTTCGGGACAGACGAACACTGAAGCTTTCTTT. The full variable domain, in which reference TRBV28 and TRBJ1-1 provide the parts outside the CDR3, is DVKVTQSSRYLVKRTGEKVFLECVQDMDHENMFWYRQDPGLGLRLIYFSYDVKMKEKGDIPEGYSVSREKKERFSLILESASTNQTSMYLCASSLALTSGQTNTEAFFGQGTRLTVV.

The chain joins TRBV5-1 to TRBJ1-1; TRBD1 aligns across 9 bases. CDR1 is SGHRS and CDR2 is YFSETQ in the germline V gene. The CDR3 is 17 amino acids. The V segment lost 1 base and the J segment 1 base; nucleotides outside the gene matches: 8. In DNA form, the CDR3 reads TGCGCCAGCAGCTTGAGGACAGGGGCCTATGGGAACACTGAAGCTTTCTTT. The encoded protein is CASSLRTGAYGNTEAFF. Supplemented by reference TRBV5-1 and TRBJ1-1, the full variable domain reads KAGVTQTPRYLIKTRGQQVTLSCSPISGHRSVSWYQQTPGQGLQFLFEYFSETQRNKGNFPGRFSGRQFSNSRSEMNVSTLELGDSALYLCASSLRTGAYGNTEAFFGQGTRLTVV.

The V call is TRBV4-1, the J call TRBJ1-1, with D hard to call. With 1 base removed from V and 4 bases from J, the gap between germline ends came to 13 bases. CDR1 is MGHRA, CDR2 YSYEKL, per germline. The CDR3 runs to 15 residues. This CDR3 reads CASSQVATVGTEAFF. The DNA for the CDR3 is TGCGCCAGCAGCCAAGTCGCAACAGTGGGCACTGAAGCTTTCTTT.

The chain carries TRBV27 and TRBJ1-4, with D maybe TRBD1 (5 bases). The CDR3 runs 12 residues. Germline V gives CDR1 MNHEY, CDR2 SMNVEV (reference sequence). V was pared by 6 bases and J by 6 bases, with 8 bases between. CDR3 DNA sequence: TGTGCCAGCAGGGCAGGGTATGAAAAACTGTTTTTT. Protein product: CASRAGYEKLFF.

The V and J genes are TRBV10-1 and TRBJ1-1; no reliable D call. Trimming took 7 bases from V and 1 from J, leaving 19 bases between them. There are 16 residues in the CDR3. Germline assignment: CDR1 WNHNN and CDR2 SYGVQD (reference sequence). The chain's CDR3 is CASTPYWWSKNTEAFF. As DNA, the CDR3 is TGCGCCAGCACCCCATACTGGTGGTCGAAGAACACTGAAGCTTTCTTT.

This chain connects TRBV1 to TRBJ2-3; the table's D call, TRBD2, has no DNA check behind it. TRBV1 has pseudogene status. The CDR3 covers 19 residues. CDR3 residues: CTSSQDRSSGRLCTDTQYF. Written as DNA, the CDR3 is TGCACCAGCAGCCAAGATCGGTCTAGCGGGAGGCTATGCACAGATACGCAGTATTTT.

V is TRBV6-5 and J is TRBJ1-1; TRBD1 agrees at 7 bases. Germline CDR1 is MNHEY and CDR2 is SVGAGI. V lost 6 bases and J lost 6; bases outside the gene matches: 10. The CDR3 sequence is 14 residues long. This CDR3 reads CASSIERGRPEAFF. The CDR3 bases are TGTGCCAGCAGCATAGAGAGGGGGCGGCCTGAAGCTTTCTTT.

The genes are TRBV3-1 (or the pseudogene TRBV3-2) and TRBJ1-2; 7 bases line up with TRBD1. The germline V gene has CDR1 LGHDT and CDR2 YNNKEL (reference sequence). The V gene end was trimmed by 4 bases and the J gene end by 10 bases; junction bases not matched to a gene: 9. The CDR3 length is 13 residues. This CDR3 is CASSRRQGPTYTF. In DNA form, the CDR3 reads TGTGCCAGCAGCCGCCGACAGGGCCCGACCTACACCTTC.

The gene calls are TRBV10-3 and TRBJ2-7, with 8 bases that match TRBD1. The CDR3 is made up of 13 amino acids. The germline V gene encodes CDR1 ENHRY and CDR2 SYGVKD. V shed 6 bases and J 9 bases; nucleotides not matched to a gene: 10. CDR3 protein: CAISRGQGDPQYF. As DNA, the CDR3 is TGTGCCATCAGCCGCGGACAGGGCGACCCGCAGTACTTC.

V and J are TRBV6-4 and TRBJ1-5; D might be TRBD1 (6 bases). This CDR3 has 15 amino acids. The germline V gene has CDR1 MRHNA and CDR2 SNTAGT. With 4 bases removed from V and 6 bases from J, the gap between germline ends came to 16 bases. The CDR3 spells CASSAIGGAGQPQHF. DNA for the CDR3: TGTGCCAGCAGTGCCATAGGGGGGGCAGGTCAGCCCCAGCATTTT.

The rearrangement links TRBV6-6 to TRBJ2-7; a weak D match, TRBD1 (6 bases). This CDR3 is built from 14 residues. Germline lookup yields CDR1 MNHNY and CDR2 SVGAGI (reference sequence). V gave up 2 bases and J gave up 3 bases, with 11 bases separating them. The CDR3 DNA reads TGTGCCAGCAGTTACACCTCACAGGGCTACGAGCAGTACTTC. Translating gives CASSYTSQGYEQYF.

In nucleotides, the CDR3 is TGTGCCAGCAGCCCGGGGGGGGGTAGTCTAGCCAAAAACATTCAGTACTTC. Translation gives CASSPGGGSLAKNIQYF. The chain employs TRBV7-2 and TRBJ2-4, with TRBD2 identical over 8 bases. Germline CDR1 and CDR2: SGHTA and FQGNSA. The V gene end was trimmed by 5 bases and the J gene end by 0 bases; junction bases not matched to a gene: 9. The CDR3 is 17 amino acids.

Concerning this clone: Germline is not matched at one junction end, which may reflect a read error. The V and J genes are TRBV4-2 and TRBJ1-1, with D perhaps TRBD1 (5 bases). The germline CDR1 and CDR2 sequences are LGHNA and YNFKEQ. The CDR3 has 16 amino acids. CDR3 bases: TGTGCCAGCAGTAACTCCAGGGTAAGGTTGAAAACTGAAGCTTTCTTT. This encodes CASSNSRVRLKTEAFF.

The V call is TRBV30, the J call TRBJ1-5, with 7 bases matching TRBD1. With 5 bases clipped from V and 1 base from J, the junction kept 14 bases outside the gene matches. Germline V gene sequence: CDR1 GTSNPN, CDR2 SVGIG (reference sequence). CDR3 length equals 17 residues. The CDR3 sequence: CAWALGAGGWSNQPQHF. In DNA, the CDR3 is TGTGCCTGGGCACTTGGGGCAGGGGGTTGGAGCAATCAGCCCCAGCATTTT. Variable domain in full (rest from reference TRBV30 and TRBJ1-5): SQTIHQWPATLVQPVGSPLSLECTVEGTSNPNLYWYRQAAGRGLQLLFYSVGIGQISSEVPQNLSASRPQDRQFILSSKKLLLSDSGFYLCAWALGAGGWSNQPQHFGDGTRLSIL.

This chain uses TRBV6-5 with TRBJ1-1; a weak D match, TRBD1 (6 bases). The CDR3 extends over 14 amino acids. CDR1 is MNHEY and CDR2 is SVGAGI in the germline V gene. Trimming cost V 7 bases and J 5 bases, with 17 bases left between them. The CDR3 reads CASNLRGGRTEAFF. The CDR3 region has the DNA TGTGCCAGCAATCTGAGGGGGGGCCGAACTGAAGCTTTCTTT.

The rearrangement joins TRBV7-8 to TRBJ1-6; maybe TRBD1 (6 bases). The CDR3 loop spans 18 amino acids. Germline CDR1 SGHVS, CDR2 FQNEAQ. V was shortened by 5 bases and J by 6 bases, with 23 bases between the two germline ends. CDR3 residues: CASSPRDTLTLVNSPLHF. In nucleotides, the CDR3 is TGTGCCAGCAGCCCCCGGGACACCTTGACTTTGGTTAATTCACCCCTCCACTTT.

The chain joins TRBV7-8 to TRBJ1-2; no definite D call. Germline V gives CDR1 SGHVS, CDR2 FQNEAQ. The CDR3 contains 12 residues. V lost 5 bases, J lost 4 bases, and 8 bases lay in between. The CDR3 DNA reads TGTGCCAGCAGCCAAAACAGCTATGGCTACACCTTC. This translates into CASSQNSYGYTF. Supplemented by reference TRBV7-8 and TRBJ1-2, the full variable domain reads GAGVSQSPRYKVAKRGQDVALRCDPISGHVSLFWYQQALGQGPEFLTYFQNEAQLDKSGLPSDRFFAERPEGSVSTLKIQRTQQEDSAVYLCASSQNSYGYTFGSGTRLTVV.

The CDR3 DNA is TGCGCCAGCAGCCAAGTTCCAGGTGATCAGCCCCAGCATTTT. Its translation is CASSQVPGDQPQHF. The chain joins TRBV4-1 to TRBJ1-5; no firm D call. This CDR3 spans 14 amino acids. Germline values: CDR1 MGHRA, CDR2 YSYEKL. V shed 1 base and J shed 5 bases, with 9 bases lying between them.